Shown below are 29 T cell receptor beta chains from a single sample sequenced in a study of blood T cell repertoires in COVID-19. Produced via immunoSEQ multiplex PCR; TCRdb's table is partial and in-frame only. The sample carries under 150,000 clones, more than 70% recorded once. Sequences were obtained from peripheral blood. These receptors originate from a human donor in a cohort sampled during active COVID-19.

The chain employs TRBV5-4 and TRBJ2-7, with a possible D match to TRBD2 (6 bases). Trimming removed 0 bases at V and 6 bases at J, with 13 bases between. Germline-derived CDR1 and CDR2 are SGHNT and YYREEE (reference sequence). This CDR3 has 14 amino acids. CDR3 in amino acids: CASSLVGSLSEQYF. The DNA of the CDR3 is TGTGCCAGCAGCTTGGTCGGGAGTTTGAGCGAGCAGTACTTC.

This chain connects TRBV2 to TRBJ2-1; 7 positions match TRBD2. The CDR3 length is 13 residues. Germline V gene lookup returns CDR1 SNHLY and CDR2 FYNNEI. Germline trimming cut 2 bases from V and 13 bases from J; bases unmatched to any gene: 8. The CDR3 is CASSERRETVQFF. In DNA, the CDR3 is TGTGCCAGCAGTGAACGGCGGGAGACAGTTCAGTTCTTC.

This chain uses TRBV7-2 with TRBJ2-7, with TRBD1 identical over 7 bases. V lost 5 bases to trimming and J lost 6 bases; unmatched junction nucleotides: 7. There are 13 residues in the CDR3. The V gene's germline CDR1 is SGHTA and CDR2 FQGNSA. The CDR3 DNA reads as TGTGCCAGCAGCCCGCTGACAGGGAGCGAGCAGTACTTC. Protein sequence: CASSPLTGSEQYF.

V and J are TRBV5-1 and TRBJ2-1, with TRBD2 as a possible D gene (7 bases). From germline, CDR1 is SGHRS and CDR2 YFSETQ. V lost 0 bases and J lost 7, with 17 bases in between. The CDR3 is 16 residues long. The CDR3 sequence: CASSLAGRTVLNEQFF. Here the CDR3 DNA reads TGCGCCAGCAGCTTGGCCGGGAGGACAGTTCTTAATGAGCAGTTCTTC.

The rearrangement uses TRBV20-1 and TRBJ1-2; 9 positions agree with TRBD1. The CDR3 length is 13 residues. Germline V lookup: CDR1 DFQATT, CDR2 SNEGSKA (reference sequence). V lost 3 bases, J lost 8 bases, and 7 bases stayed unmatched. The CDR3 DNA reads TGCAGTGCTAGTTTGACAGGGGGAGTCGGCTACACCTTC. Protein sequence: CSASLTGGVGYTF.

The gene calls are TRBV9 and TRBJ1-3; D might be TRBD1 (6 bases). Trimming shortened V by 0 bases and J by 0 bases, and 13 bases separated the two germline ends. Germline values: CDR1 SGDLS, CDR2 YYNGEE. The CDR3 spans 17 residues. The CDR3 sequence: CASSVGTGRSSGNTIYF. DNA of the CDR3: TGTGCCAGCAGCGTAGGTACAGGGAGAAGCTCTGGAAACACCATATATTTT.

The chain is built from TRBV28 and TRBJ2-1; the D gene is possibly TRBD2 (6 bases). Between the trimmed V and J ends, which lost 2 bases and 3 bases, there was a span of 14 bases. The germline V gene encodes CDR1 MDHEN and CDR2 SYDVKM. This CDR3 comprises 16 residues. The CDR3 spells CASSLVAPRDYNEQFF. CDR3 bases: TGTGCCAGCAGTTTAGTCGCGCCGCGGGACTACAATGAGCAGTTCTTC.

The V call is TRBV15, the J call TRBJ2-1, with 7 nucleotides matching TRBD2. Germline CDR1 and CDR2: LNHNV and YYDKDF (reference sequence). V gave up 0 bases and J gave up 6 bases; unmatched junction bases: 5. CDR3 size: 15 residues. CDR3 DNA: TGTGCCACCAGCAGAGATCAGACTAGCTCCAATGAGCAGTTCTTC. It translates to CATSRDQTSSNEQFF.

The CDR3 loop reads CASSLRAAISGTGELFF. CDR3 nucleotides: TGTGCCAGCAGTTTAAGGGCTGCCATTAGCGGCACCGGGGAGCTGTTTTTT. The chain employs TRBV27 and TRBJ2-2, with D possibly matching TRBD2 (6 bases). Germline V gene lookup returns CDR1 MNHEY and CDR2 SMNVEV (reference sequence). This CDR3 spans 17 amino acids. V was trimmed by 2 bases and J by 4 bases, leaving 17 bases between them.

The chain uses TRBV20-1 and TRBJ2-1; D ambiguous. V was pared by 6 bases and J by 13 bases, with 13 bases between. The length of the CDR3 is 10 residues. Germline V gene lookup returns CDR1 DFQATT and CDR2 SNEGSKA (reference sequence). Written as DNA, the CDR3 is TGCAGTGCCACTCACGTTACCCAGTTCTTC. It encodes CSATHVTQFF.

The chain uses TRBV5-1 and TRBJ2-7, with D perhaps matching TRBD2 (6 bases). This CDR3 contains 13 residues. Trimming stripped 5 bases from V and 3 bases from J, with 12 bases between. In germline, CDR1 is SGHRS, CDR2 YFSETQ. The CDR3 nucleotides are TGCGCCAGCAGGGGATCCGGGGGCTACGAGCAGTACTTC. Protein sequence: CASRGSGGYEQYF.

The chain combines TRBV11-2 with TRBJ1-6; 8 positions match TRBD1. V gave up 0 bases and J gave up 9 bases; unmatched junction bases: 13. This CDR3 region has 18 residues. Germline CDR1 reads SGHAT; CDR2 reads FQNNGV. This chain's CDR3 is CASSLDRTGRRLGSPLHF. CDR3 bases: TGTGCCAGCAGCTTAGACCGGACAGGGAGGCGGTTAGGTTCACCCCTCCACTTT.

The rearrangement links TRBV18 to TRBJ2-1, with a tentative D call TRBD2 (6 bases). The CDR3 totals 13 residues. Germline CDR1 KGHSH, CDR2 LQKENI. V was shortened by 6 bases and J by 9 bases, with 15 bases between the two germline ends. This chain's CDR3 is CASSPSLAGEQFF. CDR3 DNA sequence: TGTGCCAGCTCCCCCTCACTAGCTGGTGAGCAGTTCTTC.

As DNA, the CDR3 is TGTGCCAGCAGCTTAGATGGGTTCGAGGAAGAGACCCAGTACTTC. Protein sequence: CASSLDGFEEETQYF. The rearrangement links TRBV11-3 to TRBJ2-5; D is unclear. V lost 0 bases and J lost 3, with 11 bases in between. There are 15 residues in the CDR3. The germline gives CDR1 SGHNT, CDR2 YENEEA.

About this clone: A read error may produce the germline difference seen at one junction end. This chain uses TRBV7-9 with TRBJ1-4; unclear D gene. The CDR3 runs to 13 residues. Germline loops: CDR1 SEHNR, CDR2 FQNEAQ (reference sequence). The CDR3 is CASSSSSRLSIKF. CDR3 nucleotide sequence: TGTGCCAGCAGCTCATCGTCCCGGTTGTCGATTAAATTT.

This chain joins TRBV19 and TRBJ1-1; perhaps TRBD1 as D (6 bases). Deletions cut 5 bases from V and 0 bases from J, with 10 bases between. This CDR3 is built from 14 residues. CDR1 is LNHDA and CDR2 is SQIVND in the germline V gene (reference sequence). This CDR3 is CASSLGAMNTEAFF. As DNA, the CDR3 is TGTGCCAGTAGTCTGGGGGCCATGAACACTGAAGCTTTCTTT.

The chain carries TRBV15 and TRBJ2-3; TRBD2 might be the D (6 bases). This CDR3 is 17 amino acids long. Trimming left V 1 base short and J 1 base short, with 15 bases between. Germline CDR1 is LNHNV and CDR2 is YYDKDF (reference sequence). The CDR3 nucleotides read TGTGCCACCAGCAGAGTTCTTATCGCGGGGCGCACAGATACGCAGTATTTT. Protein: CATSRVLIAGRTDTQYF.

The J gene is TRBJ1-4, the V gene TRBV5-6, with D possibly TRBD1 on 5 matching bases. The CDR3 has 14 residues. The germline V gene encodes CDR1 SGHDT and CDR2 YYEEEE. V was pared by 2 bases and J by 6 bases, with 11 bases between. The CDR3: CASSLPGRHEKLFF. CDR3 nucleotides: TGTGCCAGCAGCTTACCAGGGCGGCATGAAAAACTGTTTTTT. Supplemented by reference TRBV5-6 and TRBJ1-4, the full variable domain reads DAGVTQSPTHLIKTRGQQVTLRCSPKSGHDTVSWYQQALGQGPQFIFQYYEEEERQRGNFPDRFSGHQFPNYSSELNVNALLLGDSALYLCASSLPGRHEKLFFGSGTQLSVL.

This chain uses TRBV27 with TRBJ1-4; 8 nucleotides agree with TRBD1. The germline V gene has CDR1 MNHEY and CDR2 SMNVEV (reference sequence). Trimming took 8 bases from V and 8 from J; bases not matched to a gene: 10. This CDR3 comprises 14 residues. DNA for the CDR3: TGTGCCAGCGGTCAGAACAGGGGGAAGGAAAAACTGTTTTTT. Amino acid sequence: CASGQNRGKEKLFF.

The CDR3 spells CASSYRDYGYTF. The CDR3 DNA reads as TGTGCCAGCAGCTATCGGGATTATGGCTACACCTTC. V usage is TRBV5-8 and J usage is TRBJ1-2; D remains unclear. Germline values: CDR1 SGHTS, CDR2 YDEGEE. V lost 3 bases and J 5 bases, leaving 8 bases between the germline ends. The CDR3 has 12 residues.

The chain couples TRBV19 to TRBJ1-1; 9 positions match TRBD1. This CDR3 is built from 13 residues. V shed 3 bases and J 10 bases; nucleotides not matched to a gene: 6. Looked up from germline, CDR1 is LNHDA and CDR2 is SQIVND (reference sequence). The CDR3 nucleotides are TGTGCCAGTAGTATCGTACAGGGGGCGCGAGCTTTCTTT. Its translation: CASSIVQGARAFF. Full variable domain (rest looked up from reference TRBV19 and TRBJ1-1): DGGITQSPKYLFRKEGQNVTLSCEQNLNHDAMYWYRQDPGQGLRLIYYSQIVNDFQKGDIAEGYSVSREKKESFPLTVTSAQKNPTAFYLCASSIVQGARAFFGQGTRLTVV.

V gene TRBV11-2 combines with J gene TRBJ2-1, with D perhaps matching TRBD2 (6 bases). This CDR3 spans 11 amino acids. The germline CDR1 and CDR2 sequences are SGHAT and FQNNGV. V lost 8 bases and J lost 10, with 12 bases in between. The CDR3 is CASLQTREQFF. As DNA, the CDR3 is TGTGCCAGCCTCCAGACTAGAGAGCAGTTCTTC.

The chain has TRBV5-6 and TRBJ1-3, with a possible D match to TRBD1 (5 bases). V gave up 4 bases and J gave up 2 bases, with 10 bases separating them. Looked up from germline, CDR1 is SGHDT and CDR2 is YYEEEE. The CDR3 extends over 14 amino acids. CDR3 nucleotides: TGTGCCAGCAGCCGCGGGGCTGCTGGAAACACCATATATTTT. Translating it yields CASSRGAAGNTIYF.

The chain carries TRBV19 and TRBJ2-2, with D possibly TRBD2 on 6 matching bases. In germline, CDR1 is LNHDA, CDR2 SQIVND (reference sequence). CDR3 length: 15 residues. V lost 1 base and J lost 6, with 12 bases in between. The CDR3 reads CASSIGGGISGELFF. In nucleotides, the CDR3 is TGTGCCAGTAGTATAGGGGGCGGGATCTCCGGGGAGCTGTTTTTT.

The rearrangement links TRBV2 to TRBJ1-6, with D tentatively TRBD1 (6 bases). The CDR3 covers 14 residues. CDR1 is SNHLY, CDR2 FYNNEI, per germline. The germline V and J ends were trimmed by 3 bases and 4 bases, with 7 bases remaining between them. CDR3 region: CASSDRGYNSPLHF. Written as DNA, the CDR3 is TGTGCCAGCAGTGATAGGGGGTATAATTCACCCCTCCACTTT. Full variable domain (rest looked up from reference TRBV2 and TRBJ1-6): EPEVTQTPSHQVTQMGQEVILRCVPISNHLYFYWYRQILGQKVEFLVSFYNNEISEKSEIFDDQFSVERPDGSNFTLKIRSTKLEDSAMYFCASSDRGYNSPLHFGNGTRLTVT.

The V and J genes are TRBV28 and TRBJ1-5; D ambiguous. The CDR3 sequence is 16 residues long. Germline values: CDR1 MDHEN, CDR2 SYDVKM. V was trimmed by 2 bases and J by 7 bases, leaving 18 bases between them. CDR3 nucleotide sequence: TGTGCCAGCAGTTTACCGGGATCCCACTCCAGCCAGCCCCAGCATTTT. It specifies CASSLPGSHSSQPQHF.

The chain couples TRBV7-8 to TRBJ2-1; D is ambiguous. Germline CDR1 is SGHVS and CDR2 is FQNEAQ. This CDR3 has 16 residues. Trimming cost V 4 bases and J 0 bases, with 13 bases left between them. CDR3 in amino acids: CASSSNYPRSYNEQFF. Here the CDR3 DNA reads TGTGCCAGCAGCTCCAACTACCCTCGCTCCTACAATGAGCAGTTCTTC.

The chain couples TRBV7-3 to TRBJ2-2, with D perhaps TRBD1 (5 bases). V was pared by 10 bases and J by 3 bases, with 12 bases between. Germline V lookup: CDR1 SGHTA, CDR2 FQGTGA. The CDR3 is made up of 13 amino acids. CDR3 bases: TGTGCCACGCGGCAGGGCGACACCGGGGAGCTGTTTTTT. Its protein product is CATRQGDTGELFF.

The gene calls are TRBV11-3 and TRBJ2-7, with a tentative D call TRBD2 (5 bases). The V gene's germline CDR1 is SGHNT and CDR2 YENEEA. V was shortened by 5 bases and J by 6 bases, with 14 bases between the two germline ends. The CDR3 has 13 residues. The CDR3 loop reads CASSAGPGSEQYF. As DNA, the CDR3 is TGTGCCAGCAGCGCAGGACCGGGGAGCGAGCAGTACTTC.